This T cell receptor (beta chain) was observed in a study of cytomegalovirus exposure and HLA in healthy donors. It was with 60 Vbeta and 13 Jbeta primers that the PCR ran. The protocol was immunoSEQ multiplex PCR, while the TCRdb copy is restricted to in-frame clones and leaves out a portion. The top ten hold 14% of the sample, which has 150,000 to 200,000 clones, 60% to 80% seen once. The V gene lost 8 bases and the J gene lost 0 bases, with 11 bases spanning the gap. CDR1 is SEHNR and CDR2 is FQNEAQ in the germline V gene (reference sequence). The CDR3 length is 14 residues. This sequence originates from a woman aged 40 to 55 in good health and CMV-seronegative. V gene TRBV7-9 combines with J gene TRBJ2-1; D is ambiguous. Sequencing input: PBMCs. CDR3: CASALSSSYNEQFF. CDR3 nucleotides: TGTGCCAGCGCCCTCTCGAGCTCCTACAATGAGCAGTTCTTC.